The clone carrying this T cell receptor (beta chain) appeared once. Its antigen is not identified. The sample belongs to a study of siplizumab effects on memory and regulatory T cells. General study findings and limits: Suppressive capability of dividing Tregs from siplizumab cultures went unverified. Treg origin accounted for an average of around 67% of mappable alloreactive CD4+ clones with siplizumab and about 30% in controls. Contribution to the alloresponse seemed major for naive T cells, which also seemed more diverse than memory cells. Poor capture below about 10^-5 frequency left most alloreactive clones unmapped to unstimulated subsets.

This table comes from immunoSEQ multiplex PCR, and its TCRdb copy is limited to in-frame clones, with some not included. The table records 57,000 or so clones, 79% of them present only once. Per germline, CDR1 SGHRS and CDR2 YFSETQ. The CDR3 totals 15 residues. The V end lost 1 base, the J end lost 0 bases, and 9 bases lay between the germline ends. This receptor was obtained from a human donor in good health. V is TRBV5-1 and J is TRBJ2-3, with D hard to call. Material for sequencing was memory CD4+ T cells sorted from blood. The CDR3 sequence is CASSLNQASTDTQYF. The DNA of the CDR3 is TGCGCCAGCAGCTTGAACCAGGCTAGCACAGATACGCAGTATTTT.